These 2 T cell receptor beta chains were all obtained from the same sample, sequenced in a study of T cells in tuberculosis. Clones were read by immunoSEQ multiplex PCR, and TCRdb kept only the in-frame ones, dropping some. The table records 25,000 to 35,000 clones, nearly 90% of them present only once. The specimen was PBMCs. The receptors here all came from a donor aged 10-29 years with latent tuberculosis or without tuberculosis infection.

Written as DNA, the CDR3 is TGTGCCAGCAGCTTAGATCTCCCAGCGGGGGGGCTCCACAATGAGCAGTTCTTC. Amino acids: CASSLDLPAGGLHNEQFF. J is TRBJ2-1 and V is TRBV13; TRBD2 agrees at 10 bases. The germline V gene encodes CDR1 PRHDT and CDR2 FYEKMQ (reference sequence). V lost 1 base, J lost 5 bases, and 11 bases stayed unmatched. The CDR3 runs 18 residues.

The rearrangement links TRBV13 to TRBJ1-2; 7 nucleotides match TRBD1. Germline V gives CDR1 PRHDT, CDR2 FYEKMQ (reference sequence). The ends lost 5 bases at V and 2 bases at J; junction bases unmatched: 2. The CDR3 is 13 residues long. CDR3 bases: TGTGCCAGCAGCGTACAGGGGAACTATGGCTACACCTTC. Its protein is CASSVQGNYGYTF. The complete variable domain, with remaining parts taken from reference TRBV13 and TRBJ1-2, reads AAGVIQSPRHLIKEKRETATLKCYPIPRHDTVYWYQQGPGQDPQFLISFYEKMQSDKGSIPDRFSAQQFSDYHSELNMSSLELGDSALYFCASSVQGNYGYTFGSGTRLTVV.